The source of this T cell receptor (beta chain) is a study of cytomegalovirus exposure and HLA in healthy donors. Concerning this clone itself: Its specificity is not known.

Whole-study results and caveats: Relative to the roughly 700-donor mean, N-insertions were reportedly fewer in an Asian-associated ancestry cluster in a later analysis. Overall, 164 TCR beta chains were annotated as cytomegalovirus-associated. It was assumed in the presence/absence analyses that sequencing depth was roughly uniform across donors.

Amplification used 60 Vbeta primers and 13 Jbeta primers. TCRdb keeps only in-frame clones here, not all; method: immunoSEQ multiplex PCR. Among 90,000 to 150,000 clones listed, nearly 65% were seen once. V shed 7 bases and J shed 3 bases, with 15 bases lying between them. CDR1 is MNHEY, CDR2 SVGAGI, per germline. The CDR3 spans 15 residues. The sequencing input was PBMCs. The TCR originated in a man aged 40-49 years in good health and CMV-seropositive. The gene calls are TRBV6-5 and TRBJ2-2, with D possibly matching TRBD1 (6 bases). The CDR3 here is CASTTPDRYTGELFF. CDR3 DNA sequence: TGTGCCAGCACCACTCCGGACAGATACACCGGGGAGCTGTTTTTT.